A selection of T cell receptor beta chains follows, all from one sample in a study of beta chain features in type 1 diabetes. Assay used: immunoSEQ multiplex PCR; TCRdb lists only in-frame clones, some missing. Among approximately 250,000 clones, roughly 10% were seen once, and the ten largest hold around 0.018%. Sequencing was performed on naive CD4+ T cells from blood. These receptors all stem from a man younger than 45 with type 1 diabetes. Each CDR3 is given with its conserved first and last residue. The D gene is left open where the match is weak. Size tells how often a clone was seen (once, few, many) or the class of an expanded clone, and some rows leave it out.

v_gene,abundance,j_gene,d_gene,CDR3aa,CDR3nt
TRBV5-1,few,TRBJ1-2,-,CASTDSTYGYTF,TGCGCCAGCACGGACAGCACCTATGGCTACACCTTC
TRBV28,few,TRBJ2-7,TRBD2,CASSLWPSGVHSSYEQYF,TGTGCCAGCAGTTTATGGCCTAGCGGGGTTCATTCCTCCTACGAGCAGTACTTC
TRBV6-6,few,TRBJ1-3,-,CASSQQGHSGNTIYF,TGTGCCAGCAGTCAACAGGGTCACTCTGGAAACACCATATATTTT
TRBV14,few,TRBJ2-7,-,CASSHRRVGKQYF,TGTGCCAGCAGCCATCGGAGGGTGGGCAAGCAGTACTTC
TRBV30,-,TRBJ2-3,-,CAWSRGGVDTQYF,TGTGCCTGGAGTCGAGGGGGGGTAGATACGCAGTATTTT
TRBV30,few,TRBJ2-3,TRBD2,CAWGQGLYYTDTQYF,TGTGCCTGGGGCCAGGGACTATACTACACAGATACGCAGTATTTT
TRBV18,few,TRBJ2-1,TRBD2,CASSPREDNEQFF,TGTGCCAGCTCACCCCGGGAGGACAATGAGCAGTTCTTC
TRBV5-4,-,TRBJ1-5,-,CASSLQGSNQPQHF,TGTGCCAGCAGCTTACAGGGTAGCAATCAGCCCCAGCATTTT
TRBV5-4,-,TRBJ2-5,-,CASSLGGTGRETQYF,TGTGCCAGCAGCTTGGGAGGTACAGGGCGAGAGACCCAGTACTTC
TRBV30,-,TRBJ2-5,-,CAWGGGPDQETQYF,TGTGCCTGGGGAGGGGGCCCAGATCAAGAGACCCAGTACTTC
TRBV29-1,-,TRBJ2-5,TRBD1,CSATGTGGETQYF,TGCAGCGCAACTGGGACAGGGGGAGAGACCCAGTACTTC
TRBV11-2,-,TRBJ1-1,-,CASSSQGNTEAFF,TGTGCCAGCAGTTCACAGGGGAACACTGAAGCTTTCTTT
TRBV14,few,TRBJ1-5,-,CASSDFYWGLEQPQHF,TGTGCCAGCAGTGACTTTTACTGGGGCCTGGAGCAGCCCCAGCATTTT
TRBV2,few,TRBJ2-6,TRBD1,CASSRTGTGGSGANVLTF,TGTGCCAGCTCACGGACGGGGACAGGTGGATCTGGGGCCAACGTCCTGACTTTC
TRBV18,-,TRBJ2-7,-,CASRGSSYEQYF,TGTGCCAGCCGCGGAAGCTCCTACGAGCAGTACTTC
TRBV7-2,-,TRBJ1-2,-,CATHRRDGYTF,TGTGCCACCCACCGGAGGGATGGCTACACCTTC
TRBV7-3,few,TRBJ2-2,TRBD1,CASSLRQGAGELFF,TGTGCCAGCAGCCTGAGACAGGGTGCCGGGGAGCTGTTTTTT
TRBV18,few,TRBJ1-2,-,CASSQDTVLSGYTF,TGTGCCAGCTCACAAGACACAGTCCTATCTGGCTACACCTTC
TRBV2,-,TRBJ2-2,-,CASSLGQGSTGELFF,TGTGCCAGCAGTTTGGGGCAGGGAAGCACCGGGGAGCTGTTTTTT
TRBV6-6,-,TRBJ2-7,TRBD2,CASSYSGGSSYEQYF,TGTGCCAGCAGTTACAGCGGGGGGAGCTCCTACGAGCAGTACTTC
TRBV5-4,few,TRBJ1-2,-,CASSPRDGGVGGYTF,TGTGCCAGCAGCCCTCGGGACGGAGGGGTTGGGGGCTACACCTTC
TRBV7-3,-,TRBJ2-7,TRBD2,CASSLDVAGRRYF,TGTGCCAGCAGCTTAGACGTAGCGGGGAGGCGGTACTTC
TRBV5-6,once,TRBJ2-3,TRBD2,CASSLRTSGRIRDTQYF,TGTGCCAGCAGCCTCAGGACTAGCGGGCGTATTCGAGATACGCAGTATTTT
TRBV5-1,-,TRBJ2-1,TRBD1,CASSLGGTGDNEQFF,TGCGCCAGCAGCCTCGGAGGGACAGGGGACAATGAGCAGTTCTTC
TRBV5-4,once,TRBJ2-3,-,CASSLGGREDTQYF,TGTGCCAGCAGCTTGGGGGGCAGGGAAGATACGCAGTATTTT
TRBV7-2,few,TRBJ2-5,-,CASSLGATQYF,TGTGCCAGCAGCTTAGGGGCAACCCAGTACTTC
TRBV9,-,TRBJ2-7,TRBD1,CASSVVGTGGGEQYF,TGTGCCAGCAGCGTAGTTGGGACAGGAGGGGGAGAGCAGTACTTC
TRBV6-5,-,TRBJ1-5,-,CASSYSIGQPQHF,TGTGCCAGCAGTTACTCGATCGGTCAGCCCCAGCATTTT
TRBV28,-,TRBJ2-5,TRBD1,CASSKQGGETQYF,TGTGCCAGCAGTAAACAGGGGGGAGAGACCCAGTACTTC
TRBV21-1,-,TRBJ1-5,-,CASSTRGWKPQHF,TGTGCCAGCAGCACCAGGGGGTGGAAGCCCCAGCATTTT
TRBV7-9,few,TRBJ2-3,-,CASSLESMEAFTDTQYF,TGTGCCAGCAGCTTAGAGTCGATGGAGGCCTTCACAGATACGCAGTATTTT
TRBV28,-,TRBJ1-5,-,CASRTGYQPQHF,TGTGCCAGCAGAACAGGGTACCAGCCCCAGCATTTT
TRBV2,few,TRBJ2-2,-,CASSEVGPGELFF,TGTGCCAGCAGTGAAGTGGGCCCCGGGGAGCTGTTTTTT
TRBV5-4,-,TRBJ2-2,-,CASSSRLEIVSGELFF,TGTGCCAGCAGCTCCCGACTAGAGATAGTCTCCGGGGAGCTGTTTTTT
TRBV7-8,few,TRBJ2-1,TRBD1,CASSLRGHYNEQFF,TGTGCCAGCAGCTTAAGGGGGCACTACAATGAGCAGTTCTTC
TRBV4-1,-,TRBJ1-4,TRBD1,CASSRQTGEEKLFF,TGCGCCAGCAGCCGCCAGACAGGGGAGGAAAAACTGTTTTTT
TRBV29-1,-,TRBJ1-1,TRBD1,CSVDTGGYTEAFF,TGCAGCGTTGATACAGGGGGGTACACTGAAGCTTTCTTT
TRBV27,few,TRBJ2-5,-,CASRATGRAGAGETQYF,TGTGCCAGCAGAGCTACGGGGAGGGCGGGGGCCGGGGAGACCCAGTACTTC
TRBV9,-,TRBJ2-7,-,CASSVSGLGEQYF,TGTGCCAGCAGCGTAAGCGGGCTCGGGGAGCAGTACTTC
TRBV6-6,few,TRBJ1-1,-,CASSPHLRDTEAFF,TGTGCCAGCAGCCCACACCTGAGGGACACTGAAGCTTTCTTT
TRBV7-9,-,TRBJ2-3,-,CASSLVRSTDTQYF,TGTGCCAGCAGCTTAGTCAGGTCCACAGATACGCAGTATTTT
TRBV7-8,few,TRBJ2-7,-,CASSLDRAYEQYF,TGTGCCAGCAGCTTAGACAGGGCCTACGAGCAGTACTTC
TRBV7-9,few,TRBJ2-2,-,CASSLGAGTNTGELFF,TGTGCCAGCAGCTTAGGTGCGGGAACGAACACCGGGGAGCTGTTTTTT
TRBV19,-,TRBJ2-7,TRBD1,CASSTTGVYEQYF,TGTGCCAGTAGTACGACAGGGGTGTACGAGCAGTACTTC
TRBV7-2,-,TRBJ2-2,TRBD1,CASGAQGANTGELFF,TGTGCCAGCGGGGCACAGGGGGCGAACACCGGGGAGCTGTTTTTT
TRBV9,few,TRBJ2-7,-,CASSQITSSEQYF,TGTGCCAGCAGCCAGATCACTAGTTCCGAGCAGTACTTC
TRBV18,-,TRBJ1-5,-,CASSPLQGSNQPQHF,TGTGCCAGCTCACCACTACAGGGAAGCAATCAGCCCCAGCATTTT
TRBV2,-,TRBJ2-7,TRBD1,CASTLTGVHEQYF,TGTGCCAGCACTTTGACAGGGGTGCACGAGCAGTACTTC
TRBV5-1,-,TRBJ2-5,TRBD2,CASSSLAGGEETQYF,TGCGCCAGCAGCTCCCTAGCGGGGGGTGAGGAGACCCAGTACTTC
TRBV9,few,TRBJ2-2,-,CASNSHTGELFF,TGTGCCAGCAACTCCCACACCGGGGAGCTGTTTTTT
TRBV18,few,TRBJ2-2,-,CASSLRTGAGELFF,TGTGCCAGCTCACTAAGGACGGGGGCCGGGGAGCTGTTTTTT
TRBV28,few,TRBJ2-5,-,CASSFRGLIEETQYF,TGTGCCAGCAGTTTTAGGGGCCTAATTGAGGAGACCCAGTACTTC
TRBV9,few,TRBJ2-1,TRBD1,CASSNQGDRGWNEQFF,TGTGCCAGCAGCAACCAGGGGGACAGGGGATGGAATGAGCAGTTCTTC
TRBV7-3,-,TRBJ2-4,-,CASSPRGEGDIQYF,TGTGCCAGCAGCCCAAGGGGTGAGGGGGACATTCAGTACTTC
TRBV2,few,TRBJ1-1,TRBD1,CASMRGTGGPLEAFF,TGTGCCAGCATGAGGGGGACAGGGGGGCCCCTTGAAGCTTTCTTT
TRBV5-4,few,TRBJ2-3,TRBD2,CASSLAYGGGADTQYF,TGTGCCAGCAGCTTGGCCTACGGGGGAGGGGCAGATACGCAGTATTTT
TRBV4-2,-,TRBJ2-5,-,CASSQDQRTETQYF,TGTGCCAGCAGCCAAGATCAGCGCACGGAGACCCAGTACTTC